These 27 T cell receptor beta chains were sequenced from one sample in a study of graft-versus-host responses after intestinal transplantation. Measured with immunoSEQ multiplex PCR; TCRdb has only the in-frame clones, and not every one. The sample comprises about 89,000 clones, roughly 90% of which are singletons, and 0.3% rests with the top ten. No antigen is known for these receptors. The starting material was unstimulated CD4+ T cells sorted from spleen or lymph node cells, obtained before intestinal transplant. These receptors were taken from a human donor who received an intestinal transplant.

The V gene is TRBV2, the J gene TRBJ1-1; D is possibly TRBD1 (6 bases). The V end was cut by 6 bases, the J end by 1 base, with 6 bases between. CDR3 length equals 12 residues. The germline CDR1 and CDR2 sequences are SNHLY and FYNNEI. In nucleotides, the CDR3 is TGTGCCAGCAGGGACAGGAACACTGAAGCTTTCTTT. Protein product: CASRDRNTEAFF.

The rearrangement joins TRBV10-1 to TRBJ2-1, with 8 bases identical to TRBD1. The CDR3 extends over 15 amino acids. V was pared by 2 bases and J by 2 bases, with 2 bases of the junction left unmatched. From germline, CDR1 is WNHNN and CDR2 SYGVQD (reference sequence). CDR3 region: CASSEGQGAYNEQFF. The DNA for the CDR3 is TGCGCCAGCAGTGAGGGACAGGGTGCCTACAATGAGCAGTTCTTC.

The chain has TRBV18 and TRBJ2-5, with TRBD2 as a possible D gene (5 bases). Germline CDR1 and CDR2: KGHSH and LQKENI. V gave up 2 bases and J gave up 2 bases, with 9 bases separating them. The CDR3 is 14 residues long. The CDR3 reads CASSPMGAQETQYF. The CDR3 DNA sequence: TGTGCCAGCTCACCAATGGGAGCACAAGAGACCCAGTACTTC.

This rearrangement joins TRBV11-3 to TRBJ2-1, with D unresolved. The V gene's germline CDR1 is SGHNT and CDR2 YENEEA. Trimming pared 4 bases from V and 3 bases from J, leaving 7 bases between. CDR3 length: 13 amino acids. As DNA, the CDR3 is TGTGCCAGCAGCTCGACTTTCTACAATGAGCAGTTCTTC. The encoded protein is CASSSTFYNEQFF. Variable domain in full (rest from reference TRBV11-3 and TRBJ2-1): EAGVVQSPRYKIIEKKQPVAFWCNPISGHNTLYWYLQNLGQGPELLIRYENEEAVDDSQLPKDRFSAERLKGVDSTLKIQPAELGDSAVYLCASSSTFYNEQFFGPGTRLTVL.

This rearrangement joins TRBV19 to TRBJ1-5; TRBD1 matches 9 bases. V lost 4 bases to trimming and J lost 6 bases; unmatched junction nucleotides: 4. CDR1 is LNHDA, CDR2 SQIVND, per germline (reference sequence). CDR3 length: 14 residues. The CDR3 region has the DNA TGTGCCAGTAGTAGGACAGGGGAGGGTCAGCCCCAGCATTTT. Translated: CASSRTGEGQPQHF.

The chain combines TRBV27 with TRBJ2-7, with a weak D call TRBD1 (6 bases). V was cut by 2 bases and J by 3 bases, with 17 bases left in between. The V gene's germline CDR1 is MNHEY and CDR2 SMNVEV (reference sequence). This CDR3 is 16 amino acids long. The CDR3: CASSLGGPLEVYEQYF. DNA of the CDR3: TGTGCCAGCAGTTTAGGGGGCCCCTTGGAAGTCTACGAGCAGTACTTC.

V and J are TRBV27 and TRBJ1-1; D is perhaps TRBD1 (5 bases). The CDR3 length is 15 residues. Germline values: CDR1 MNHEY, CDR2 SMNVEV (reference sequence). V lost 6 bases and J 0 bases, leaving 14 bases between the germline ends. In nucleotides, the CDR3 is TGTGCCAGCAGCCCCTGGGGGGAGATGAACACTGAAGCTTTCTTT. It codes for CASSPWGEMNTEAFF.

This clone was seen once. This chain joins TRBV4-1 and TRBJ2-3, with TRBD2 identical over 11 bases. J lost 6 bases, V lost 2 bases, and 10 bases had no gene match. Germline CDR1 is MGHRA and CDR2 is YSYEKL. The CDR3 covers 17 residues. CDR3 nucleotides: TGCGCCAGCAGCCAATTGGGCACTAGCGGGAGTAGCGATACGCAGTATTTT. Its protein is CASSQLGTSGSSDTQYF.

This clone came up once. The chain couples TRBV7-8 to TRBJ1-5; D unresolved. Germline-derived CDR1 and CDR2 are SGHVS and FQNEAQ. V was shortened by 2 bases and J by 8 bases, with 10 bases between the two germline ends. The CDR3 totals 13 residues. CDR3 residues: CASSLLGSEPQHF. The CDR3 DNA sequence: TGTGCCAGCAGCTTATTGGGGAGTGAGCCCCAGCATTTT.

The genes are TRBV6-5 and TRBJ2-3; no firm D call. The germline V gene encodes CDR1 MNHEY and CDR2 SVGAGI. The V gene lost 7 bases and the J gene lost 0 bases, with 14 bases spanning the gap. The CDR3 spans 15 residues. The CDR3 protein is CASKRKGSSTDTQYF. DNA of the CDR3: TGTGCCAGCAAGAGGAAGGGTTCTAGCACAGATACGCAGTATTTT.

J is TRBJ1-1 and V is TRBV6-5, with D maybe TRBD1 (6 bases). V shed 5 bases and J shed 0 bases, with 13 bases lying between them. This CDR3 is 15 amino acids long. Germline V gene lookup returns CDR1 MNHEY and CDR2 SVGAGI. The CDR3 reads CASSQHTGLNTEAFF. CDR3 sequence (DNA): TGTGCCAGCAGTCAACATACAGGGCTGAACACTGAAGCTTTCTTT.

The chain has TRBV4-1 and TRBJ2-2; 8 bases line up with TRBD2. With V trimmed by 4 bases and J by 3 bases, 16 bases remained unmatched. CDR1 and CDR2 from the germline V gene are MGHRA and YSYEKL. The CDR3 loop spans 19 amino acids. The CDR3 protein is CASSLGLAGVGRDTGELFF. In DNA form, the CDR3 reads TGCGCCAGCAGCCTCGGACTAGCCGGGGTTGGGCGCGACACCGGGGAGCTGTTTTTT.

The chain employs TRBV4-2 and TRBJ1-1; TRBD1 matches at 10 bases. Trimming at V came to 4 bases and at J to 3 bases, leaving 5 bases not matched to a gene. CDR3 length: 15 amino acids. CDR1 LGHNA and CDR2 YNFKEQ come from the germline V gene. CDR3 nucleotides: TGTGCCAGCAGCCGGGACAGGGGAATCGACACTGAAGCTTTCTTT. The encoded protein is CASSRDRGIDTEAFF.

The gene calls are TRBV7-9 and TRBJ2-3, with TRBD1 matching 8 bases. The ends lost 5 bases at V and 0 bases at J; junction bases unmatched: 4. Germline loops: CDR1 SEHNR, CDR2 FQNEAQ (reference sequence). The CDR3 contains 15 residues. As DNA, the CDR3 is TGTGCCAGCAGCCGGGACAGGACTAGCACAGATACGCAGTATTTT. Protein: CASSRDRTSTDTQYF.

The chain couples TRBV7-6 to TRBJ2-7, with 7 positions matching TRBD2. Germline assignment: CDR1 SGHVS and CDR2 FNYEAQ. Trimming at V came to 1 base and at J to 2 bases, leaving 5 bases not matched to a gene. The CDR3 covers 15 residues. The CDR3 is CASSLGASGTYEQYF. The DNA of the CDR3 is TGTGCCAGCAGCTTAGGCGCTAGCGGAACCTACGAGCAGTACTTC. Full variable domain (remainder filled in from reference TRBV7-6 and TRBJ2-7): GAGVSQSPRYKVTKRGQDVALRCDPISGHVSLYWYRQALGQGPEFLTYFNYEAQQDKSGLPNDRFSAERPEGSISTLTIQRTEQRDSAMYRCASSLGASGTYEQYFGPGTRLTVT.

V gene TRBV6-1 combines with J gene TRBJ2-7; 7 positions agree with TRBD2. This CDR3 has 15 residues. CDR1 and CDR2 (germline): MNHNS, SASEGT. V was pared by 4 bases and J by 0 bases, with 6 bases of the junction left unmatched. The CDR3 is CASSAPGGSSYEQYF. The CDR3 DNA follows: TGTGCCAGCAGTGCCCCTGGCGGGAGCTCCTACGAGCAGTACTTC.

The V gene is TRBV13, the J gene TRBJ2-1, with D possibly being TRBD1 or TRBD2 (5 bases each). Germline-derived CDR1 and CDR2 are PRHDT and FYEKMQ (reference sequence). This CDR3 region has 14 residues. With 2 bases removed from V and 11 bases from J, the gap between germline ends came to 16 bases. CDR3 region: CASSLRSPSGQQFF. CDR3 DNA: TGTGCCAGCAGCTTAAGATCCCCCTCGGGACAGCAGTTCTTC.

The CDR3 bases are TGTGCCAGCAGTTACTCGTTCGGTCAAGAGACCCAGTACTTC. Protein sequence: CASSYSFGQETQYF. The J gene is TRBJ2-5, the V gene TRBV6-6; unclear D gene. The germline gives CDR1 MNHNY, CDR2 SVGAGI (reference sequence). The V gene lost 0 bases and the J gene lost 2 bases, with 7 bases spanning the gap. The CDR3 loop spans 14 amino acids.

In its sample, this clone was seen a few times. This sequence joins TRBV19 and TRBJ1-2; maybe TRBD1 (6 bases). The germline V and J ends were trimmed by 5 bases and 2 bases, with 9 bases remaining between them. The V gene's germline CDR1 is LNHDA and CDR2 SQIVND (reference sequence). The CDR3 length is 13 residues. CDR3 nucleotide sequence: TGTGCCAGTAGTTGGCAGGGGAACTATGGCTACACCTTC. This sequence encodes CASSWQGNYGYTF.

V and J are TRBV7-6 and TRBJ2-1; TRBD2 agrees at 10 bases. The CDR3 totals 17 residues. The V and J ends lost 1 base and 3 bases, in that order; junction bases with no gene match: 6. Germline CDR1 is SGHVS and CDR2 is FNYEAQ. This CDR3 reads CASSLESGRAVYNEQFF. The CDR3 nucleotides are TGTGCCAGCAGCTTAGAGAGCGGGAGGGCCGTCTACAATGAGCAGTTCTTC.

This sequence joins TRBV9 and TRBJ2-1, with D possibly matching TRBD2 (5 bases). Germline CDR1 and CDR2: SGDLS and YYNGEE. V dropped 3 bases and J dropped 3 bases, with 13 bases sitting between them. The CDR3 spans 15 residues. CDR3 loop: CASSEAEPLYNEQFF. In nucleotides, the CDR3 is TGTGCCAGCAGCGAAGCGGAGCCTCTCTACAATGAGCAGTTCTTC.

The chain combines TRBV15 with TRBJ2-7; no definite D call. The CDR3 is 13 amino acids. Looked up from germline, CDR1 is LNHNV and CDR2 is YYDKDF (reference sequence). The V gene lost 3 bases and the J gene lost 0 bases, with 6 bases spanning the gap. CDR3: CATSSRTSYEQYF. The CDR3 coding sequence is TGTGCCACCAGCAGCAGAACCTCCTACGAGCAGTACTTC.

The rearrangement links TRBV6-5 to TRBJ1-1, with D perhaps matching TRBD1 (6 bases). Deletions cut 6 bases from V and 1 base from J, with 9 bases between. Germline lookup yields CDR1 MNHEY and CDR2 SVGAGI. This CDR3 spans 13 amino acids. In DNA form, the CDR3 reads TGTGCCAGCAGGATACAGGGGAACACTGAAGCTTTCTTT. It yields the protein CASRIQGNTEAFF.

The chain carries TRBV6-6 and TRBJ2-2; 8 positions agree with TRBD2. CDR3 size: 15 residues. Germline lookup yields CDR1 MNHNY and CDR2 SVGAGI (reference sequence). V gave up 2 bases and J gave up 3 bases; unmatched junction bases: 2. The CDR3 loop reads CASSYRREDTGELFF. CDR3 DNA sequence: TGTGCCAGCAGTTACAGGCGGGAGGACACCGGGGAGCTGTTTTTT.

Note on this clone: This sample also contains other DNA sequences that code for the same CDR3. The genes are TRBV6-5 and TRBJ2-2; D gene unclear. Trimming left V 6 bases short and J 5 bases short, with 10 bases between. This CDR3 spans 13 amino acids. CDR1 is MNHEY and CDR2 is SVGAGI in the germline V gene. As DNA, the CDR3 is TGTGCCAGCAGCTCTCTTAGGACCGGGGAGCTGTTTTTT. Encoded protein: CASSSLRTGELFF.

In DNA form, the CDR3 reads TGTGCCAGCCTGGGTCCGGAGAACACTGAAGCTTTCTTT. It specifies CASLGPENTEAFF. The chain recombines TRBV28 with TRBJ1-1; no clear D. The CDR3 covers 13 residues. From germline, CDR1 is MDHEN and CDR2 SYDVKM. V was trimmed by 8 bases and J by 1 base, leaving 11 bases between them.

This clone was recorded only once. The chain recombines TRBV5-8 with TRBJ2-1, with 14 nucleotides matching TRBD2. The CDR3 runs 16 residues. Germline CDR1 and CDR2: SGHTS and YDEGEE. The V and J ends lost 1 base and 8 bases, in that order; junction bases with no gene match: 5. CDR3 nucleotides: TGTGCCAGCAGCTTGTTGGGGACTAGCGGGAGTGATGAGCAGTTCTTC. The encoded protein is CASSLLGTSGSDEQFF.